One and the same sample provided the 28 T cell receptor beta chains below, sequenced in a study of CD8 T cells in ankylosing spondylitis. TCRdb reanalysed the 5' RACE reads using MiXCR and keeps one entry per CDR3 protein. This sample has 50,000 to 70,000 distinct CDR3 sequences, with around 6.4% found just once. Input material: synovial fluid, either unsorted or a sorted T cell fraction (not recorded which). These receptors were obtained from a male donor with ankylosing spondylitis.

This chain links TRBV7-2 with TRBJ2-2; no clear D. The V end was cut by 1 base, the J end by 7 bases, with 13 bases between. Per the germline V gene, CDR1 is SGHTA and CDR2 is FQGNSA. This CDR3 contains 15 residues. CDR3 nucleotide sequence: TGTGCCAGCAGCTTAGATCCGGGTCTGTACGGGGAGCTGTTTTTT. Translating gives CASSLDPGLYGELFF.

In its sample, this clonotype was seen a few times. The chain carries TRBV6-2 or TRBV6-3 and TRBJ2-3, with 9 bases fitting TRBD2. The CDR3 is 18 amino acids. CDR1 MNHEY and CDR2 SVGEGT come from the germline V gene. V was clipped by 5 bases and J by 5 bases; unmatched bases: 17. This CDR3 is CASSAILTLAGDEDTQYF. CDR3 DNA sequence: TGTGCCAGCAGTGCTATCCTAACCTTAGCGGGAGATGAAGATACGCAGTATTTT.

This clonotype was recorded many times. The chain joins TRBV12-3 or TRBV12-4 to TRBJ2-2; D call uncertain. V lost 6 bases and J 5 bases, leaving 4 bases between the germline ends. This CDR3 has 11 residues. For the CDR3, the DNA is TGTGCCAGCAGCAGAACCGGGGAGCTGTTTTTT. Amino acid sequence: CASSRTGELFF.

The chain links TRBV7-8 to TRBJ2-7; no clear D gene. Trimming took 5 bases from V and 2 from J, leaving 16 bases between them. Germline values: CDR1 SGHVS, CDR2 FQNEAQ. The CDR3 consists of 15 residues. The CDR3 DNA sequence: TGTGCCAGCAGCCCCAGAATGGGTCGGACCTACGAGCAGTACTTC. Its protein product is CASSPRMGRTYEQYF.

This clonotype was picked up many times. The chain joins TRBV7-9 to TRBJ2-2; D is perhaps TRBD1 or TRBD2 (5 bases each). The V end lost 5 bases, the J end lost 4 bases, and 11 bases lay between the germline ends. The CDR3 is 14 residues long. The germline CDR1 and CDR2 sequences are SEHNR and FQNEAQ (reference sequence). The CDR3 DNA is TGTGCCAGCAGCACCGGGACCAGCACCGGGGAGCTGTTTTTT. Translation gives CASSTGTSTGELFF.

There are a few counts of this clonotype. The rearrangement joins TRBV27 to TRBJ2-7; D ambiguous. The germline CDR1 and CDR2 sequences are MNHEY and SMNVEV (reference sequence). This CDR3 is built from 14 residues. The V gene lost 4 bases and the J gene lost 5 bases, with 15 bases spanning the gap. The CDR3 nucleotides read TGTGCCAGCAGTTCATATTGGAGCGTGGACGAGCAGTACTTC. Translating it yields CASSSYWSVDEQYF.

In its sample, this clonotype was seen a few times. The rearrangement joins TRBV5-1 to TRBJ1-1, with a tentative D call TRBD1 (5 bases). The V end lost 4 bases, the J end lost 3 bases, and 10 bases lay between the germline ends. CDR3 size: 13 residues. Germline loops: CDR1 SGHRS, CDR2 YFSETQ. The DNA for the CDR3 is TGCGCCAGCAGCCCGTTGGGGGACACTGAAGCTTTCTTT. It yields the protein CASSPLGDTEAFF.

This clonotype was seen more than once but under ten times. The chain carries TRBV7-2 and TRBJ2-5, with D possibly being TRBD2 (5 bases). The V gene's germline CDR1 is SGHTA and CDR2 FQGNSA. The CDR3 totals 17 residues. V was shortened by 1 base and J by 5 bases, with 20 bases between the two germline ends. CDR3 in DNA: TGTGCCAGCAGCTTAGGGGGAGTTAATCTAGCCGGGGAGACCCAGTACTTC. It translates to CASSLGGVNLAGETQYF.

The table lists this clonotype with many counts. Written as DNA, the CDR3 is TGTGCCAGCCAGGGACTTTACAATGAGCAGTTCTTC. This encodes CASQGLYNEQFF. The J gene is TRBJ2-1, the V gene TRBV7-2; TRBD2 is a possible D gene (6 bases). Germline-derived CDR1 and CDR2 are SGHTA and FQGNSA. Trimming removed 8 bases from V and 4 bases from J, with 9 bases in between. The CDR3 is 12 residues long.

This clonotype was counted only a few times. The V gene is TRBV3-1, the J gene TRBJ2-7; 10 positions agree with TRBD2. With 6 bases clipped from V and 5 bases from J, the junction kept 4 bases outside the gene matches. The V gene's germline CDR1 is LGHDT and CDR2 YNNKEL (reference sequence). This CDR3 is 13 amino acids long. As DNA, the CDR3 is TGTGCCAGCAGTGTCGGACTAGCGGACGAGCAGTACTTC. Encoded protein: CASSVGLADEQYF.

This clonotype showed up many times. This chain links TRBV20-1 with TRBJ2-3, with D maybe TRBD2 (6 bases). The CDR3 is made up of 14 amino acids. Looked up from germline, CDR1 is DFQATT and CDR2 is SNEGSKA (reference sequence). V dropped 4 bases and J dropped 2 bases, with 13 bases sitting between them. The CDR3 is CSAKRAGLTDTQYF. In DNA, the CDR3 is TGCAGTGCTAAAAGAGCGGGCCTCACAGATACGCAGTATTTT.

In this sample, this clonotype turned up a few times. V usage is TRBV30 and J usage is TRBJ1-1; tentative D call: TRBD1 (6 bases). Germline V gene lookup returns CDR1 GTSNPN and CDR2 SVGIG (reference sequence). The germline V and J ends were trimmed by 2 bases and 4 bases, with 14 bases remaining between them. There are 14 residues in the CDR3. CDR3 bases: TGTGCCTGGAGTACTCCACGGGGGCGCACTGAAGCTTTCTTT. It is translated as CAWSTPRGRTEAFF.

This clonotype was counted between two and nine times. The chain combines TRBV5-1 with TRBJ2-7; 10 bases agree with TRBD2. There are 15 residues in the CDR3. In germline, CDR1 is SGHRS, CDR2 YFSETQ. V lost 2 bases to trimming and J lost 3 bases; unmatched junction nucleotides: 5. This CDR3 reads CASSFSRTSGYEQYF. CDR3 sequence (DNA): TGCGCCAGCAGCTTTTCCCGGACTAGCGGCTACGAGCAGTACTTC. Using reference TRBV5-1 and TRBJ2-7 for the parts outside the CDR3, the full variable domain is KAGVTQTPRYLIKTRGQQVTLSCSPISGHRSVSWYQQTPGQGLQFLFEYFSETQRNKGNFPGRFSGRQFSNSRSEMNVSTLELGDSALYLCASSFSRTSGYEQYFGPGTRLTVT.

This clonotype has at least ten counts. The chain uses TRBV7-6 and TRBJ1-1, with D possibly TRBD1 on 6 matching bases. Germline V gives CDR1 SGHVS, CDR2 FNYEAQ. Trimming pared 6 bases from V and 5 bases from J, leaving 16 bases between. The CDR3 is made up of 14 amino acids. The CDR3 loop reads CASSLQGMSTEAFF. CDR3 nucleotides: TGTGCCAGCAGTCTACAGGGAATGAGTACTGAAGCTTTCTTT.

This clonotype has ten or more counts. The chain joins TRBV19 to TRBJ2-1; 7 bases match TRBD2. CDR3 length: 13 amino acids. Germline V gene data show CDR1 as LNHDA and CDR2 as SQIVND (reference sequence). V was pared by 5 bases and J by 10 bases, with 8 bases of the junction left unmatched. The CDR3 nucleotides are TGTGCCAGTAGTGAGACTAGCATCACCGAGCAGTTCTTC. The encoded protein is CASSETSITEQFF.

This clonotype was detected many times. The chain's CDR3 is CASSPGTGGYNEQFF. In DNA form, the CDR3 reads TGTGCCAGCAGTCCTGGGACAGGGGGGTACAATGAGCAGTTCTTC. The chain links TRBV28 to TRBJ2-1; 11 bases map to TRBD1. Germline V gene sequence: CDR1 MDHEN, CDR2 SYDVKM. With V trimmed by 5 bases and J by 4 bases, 4 bases remained unmatched. The CDR3 is 15 amino acids.

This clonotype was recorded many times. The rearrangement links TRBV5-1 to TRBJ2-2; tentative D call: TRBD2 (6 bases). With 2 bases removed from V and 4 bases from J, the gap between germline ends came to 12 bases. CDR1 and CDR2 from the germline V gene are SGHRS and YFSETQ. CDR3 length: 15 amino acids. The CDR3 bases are TGCGCCAGCAGCTTTTCTAGCGAGATCACCGGGGAGCTGTTTTTT. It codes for CASSFSSEITGELFF.

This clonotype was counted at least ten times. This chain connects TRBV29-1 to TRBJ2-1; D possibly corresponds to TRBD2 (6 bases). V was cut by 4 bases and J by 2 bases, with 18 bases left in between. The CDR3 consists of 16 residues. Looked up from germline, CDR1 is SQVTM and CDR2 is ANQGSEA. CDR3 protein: CSVVVAVAATYNEQFF. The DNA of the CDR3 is TGCAGCGTTGTAGTCGCGGTAGCGGCCACCTACAATGAGCAGTTCTTC.

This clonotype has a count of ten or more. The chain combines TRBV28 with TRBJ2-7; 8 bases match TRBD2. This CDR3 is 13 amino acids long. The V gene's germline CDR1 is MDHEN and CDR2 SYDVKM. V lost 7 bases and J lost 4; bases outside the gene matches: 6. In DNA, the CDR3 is TGTGCCAGCAACGAACTAGCGGAGTACGAGCAGTACTTC. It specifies CASNELAEYEQYF.

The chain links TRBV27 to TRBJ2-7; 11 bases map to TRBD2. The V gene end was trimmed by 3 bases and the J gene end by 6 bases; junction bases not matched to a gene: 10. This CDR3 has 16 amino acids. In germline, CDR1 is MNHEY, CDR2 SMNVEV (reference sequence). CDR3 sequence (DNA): TGTGCCAGCAGTTTCCGCCGCCAAACTAGCGGGAGCGAGCAGTACTTC. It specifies CASSFRRQTSGSEQYF.

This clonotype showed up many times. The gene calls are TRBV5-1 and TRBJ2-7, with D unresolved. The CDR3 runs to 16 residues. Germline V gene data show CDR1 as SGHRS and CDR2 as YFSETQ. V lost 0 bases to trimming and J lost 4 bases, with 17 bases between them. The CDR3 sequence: CASSLDSDPTSYEQYF. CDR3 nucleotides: TGCGCCAGCAGCTTGGACAGCGATCCAACCTCTTACGAGCAGTACTTC.

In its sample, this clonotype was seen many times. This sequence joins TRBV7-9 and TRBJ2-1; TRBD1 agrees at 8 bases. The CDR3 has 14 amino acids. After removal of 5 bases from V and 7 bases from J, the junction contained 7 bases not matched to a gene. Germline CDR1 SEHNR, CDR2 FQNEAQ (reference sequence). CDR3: CASSTRQGSNEQFF. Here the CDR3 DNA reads TGTGCCAGCAGCACAAGACAGGGGAGTAATGAGCAGTTCTTC.

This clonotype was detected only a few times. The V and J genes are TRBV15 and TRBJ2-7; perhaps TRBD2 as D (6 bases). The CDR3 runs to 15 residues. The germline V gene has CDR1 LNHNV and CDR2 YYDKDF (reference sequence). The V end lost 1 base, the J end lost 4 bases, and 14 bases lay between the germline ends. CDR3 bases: TGTGCCACCAGCAGAGGCGGCCTCGGAGGGTACGAGCAGTACTTC. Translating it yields CATSRGGLGGYEQYF.

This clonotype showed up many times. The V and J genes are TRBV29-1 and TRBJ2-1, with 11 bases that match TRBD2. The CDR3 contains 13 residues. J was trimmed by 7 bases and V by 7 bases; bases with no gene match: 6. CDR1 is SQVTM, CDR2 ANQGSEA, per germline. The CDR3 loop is CSATRTSGNEQFF. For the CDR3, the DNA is TGCAGCGCAACAAGGACTAGCGGGAATGAGCAGTTCTTC.

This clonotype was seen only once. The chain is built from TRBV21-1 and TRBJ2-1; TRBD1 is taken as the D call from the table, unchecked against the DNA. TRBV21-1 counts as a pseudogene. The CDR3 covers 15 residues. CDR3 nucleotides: TGTGCGGATCTTCGGGGGGAACAAGTTAGCAATGAGCAGTTCTTC. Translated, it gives CADLRGEQVSNEQFF.

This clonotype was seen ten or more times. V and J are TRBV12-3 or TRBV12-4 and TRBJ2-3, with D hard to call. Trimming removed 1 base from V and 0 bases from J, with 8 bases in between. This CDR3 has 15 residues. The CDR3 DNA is TGTGCCAGCAGTTTAGGGCAGTATAGCACAGATACGCAGTATTTT. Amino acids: CASSLGQYSTDTQYF.

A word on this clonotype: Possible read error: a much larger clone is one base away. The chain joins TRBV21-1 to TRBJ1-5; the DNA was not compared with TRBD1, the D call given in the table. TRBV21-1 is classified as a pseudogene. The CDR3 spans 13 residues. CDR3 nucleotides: TGTGGCCCTAAAGGGGACAGAAATCAGACCCAGCATTTT. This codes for CGPKGDRNQTQHF.

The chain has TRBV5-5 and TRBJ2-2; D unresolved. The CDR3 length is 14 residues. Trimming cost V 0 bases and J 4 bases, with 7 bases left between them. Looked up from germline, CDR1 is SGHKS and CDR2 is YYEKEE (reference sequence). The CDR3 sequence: CASSLVPRTGELFF. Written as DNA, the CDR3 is TGTGCCAGCAGCTTGGTCCCCCGCACCGGGGAGCTGTTTTTT.